A selection of T cell receptor beta chains follows, all from one sample in a study of spatial heterogeneity in lung cancer. TCRdb ran MiXCR on the 5' RACE reads and lists one entry per CDR3 protein. The table has thousands of distinct CDR3 sequences, 9.6% seen once. The source was lung tumor tissue, collected at surgery. The source of these receptors is a male donor with early-stage non-small cell lung cancer. The CDR3 runs from the conserved cysteine through the conserved F or W. D genes are given only for firm matches. A clone size is listed for some rows: how often the clone was seen (once, few, many), or a class if it is expanded.

d_gene	j_gene	v_gene	abundance	CDR3nt	CDR3aa
.	TRBJ1-2	TRBV28	medium-sized	TGTGCCAGCAGTCGCCCCAGGGGATCAAACTATGGCTACACCTTC	CASSRPRGSNYGYTF
.	TRBJ2-3	TRBV24-1	medium-sized	TGTGCCACCTCCCGAAGAGATACGCAGTATTTT	CATSRRDTQYF
.	TRBJ2-7	TRBV6-1	many	TGTGCCACCGGACGCGGCAGGGAGTACGAGCAGTACTTC	CATGRGREYEQYF
TRBD1	TRBJ2-7	TRBV5-1	many	TGCGCCAGCAGCTTGGTATCAGGGGGATTCTACGAGCAGTACTTC	CASSLVSGGFYEQYF
.	TRBJ1-1	TRBV10-3	many	TGTGCCGCCCTATCAGGAGGGGGAAGTGCTTTCTTT	CAALSGGGSAFF
.	TRBJ1-1	TRBV20-1	many	TGCAGTGCTAGAGATCACCAGGGAGGGAACACTGAAGCTTTCTTT	CSARDHQGGNTEAFF
TRBD1	TRBJ1-2	TRBV6-5	.	TGTGCCAGCAGCCACCGGGACAGGGTCGGTGGCTACACCTTC	CASSHRDRVGGYTF
.	TRBJ2-5	TRBV5-1	medium-sized	TGCGCCAGCAGCTTACCGAGACCAGGGATCCAAGAGACCCAGTACTTC	CASSLPRPGIQETQYF
.	TRBJ2-7	TRBV28	many	TGTGCCAGCACCAGACCCCATGTCTACGAGCAGTACTTC	CASTRPHVYEQYF
.	TRBJ1-5	TRBV7-8	many	TGTGCCAGCAGCTTAGAGGTGCAGGGCGATCAGCCCCAGCATTTT	CASSLEVQGDQPQHF
.	TRBJ1-1	TRBV20-1	many	TGCAGTGCTAGAGGGCGAGGGGTCAACACTGAAGCTTTCTTT	CSARGRGVNTEAFF
.	TRBJ1-1	TRBV7-9	many	TGTGCCAGCAGCCACCCGGGGCCCCGGGGAAATTTTGAAGCTTTCTTT	CASSHPGPRGNFEAFF
TRBD1	TRBJ1-5	TRBV27	many	TGTGCCAGCAGTACCCGGGACAGCGGACAGCCCCAGCATTTT	CASSTRDSGQPQHF
TRBD1	TRBJ2-7	TRBV4-1	.	TGCGCCAGCAGCCAAGCGGAGGGGACAGGGGTAGTCTACGAGCAGTACTTC	CASSQAEGTGVVYEQYF
.	TRBJ2-1	TRBV20-1	few	TGCAGTGCTAGAGAAGAGGGGGGATCCTACAATGAGCAGTTCTTC	CSAREEGGSYNEQFF
.	TRBJ2-1	TRBV7-2	.	TGTGCCAGCAGCTTAGACCCTGGCAGTAGTGAGCAGTTCTTC	CASSLDPGSSEQFF
.	TRBJ2-1	TRBV7-2	medium-sized	TGTGCCAGCAGCTTATCCCGAGGCAATGAGCAGTTCTTC	CASSLSRGNEQFF
.	TRBJ2-1	TRBV5-1	many	TGCGCCAGCAGCTTGGGGCAGGGCTACAATGAGCAGTTCTTC	CASSLGQGYNEQFF
TRBD2	TRBJ2-7	TRBV20-1	many	TGCAGTGCTCCCTTGACTAGCGGTCCGTACGAGCAGTACTTC	CSAPLTSGPYEQYF
TRBD1	TRBJ2-7	TRBV4-1	many	TGCGCCAGCAGCCAAGTGAGGCAATCGGGACAGGGTAACGAGCAGTACTTC	CASSQVRQSGQGNEQYF
.	TRBJ2-5	TRBV27	many	TGTGCCAGCCGTTACATGGAGACCCAGTACTTC	CASRYMETQYF
.	TRBJ1-4	TRBV10-3	many	TGTGCCATCAGTGAGGGAACCGACCCCCAATTTTTT	CAISEGTDPQFF
.	TRBJ1-1	TRBV3-1	many	TGTGCCAGCAGCCATTTAGGAGGGTTGAACACTGAAGCTTTCTTT	CASSHLGGLNTEAFF
.	TRBJ1-2	TRBV9	many	TGTGCCAGCAGCGTAGATGGCGACACAACCTGGGGCTACACCTTC	CASSVDGDTTWGYTF
TRBD1	TRBJ1-3	TRBV10-3	many	TGTGCCATTCTACAGGGGGCTGGAAACACCATATATTTT	CAILQGAGNTIYF
.	TRBJ2-5	TRBV6-2/TRBV6-3	many	TGTGCCAGCAGGTTTACATTTCAAGAGACCCAGTACTTC	CASRFTFQETQYF
.	TRBJ2-2	TRBV6-1	medium-sized	TGTGCCAGCACCTTTTACACCGGGGAGCTGTTTTTT	CASTFYTGELFF
TRBD2	TRBJ2-5	TRBV27	medium-sized	TGTGCCAGCAGCCCCCGTAGCGGGAGGGCGCCGTACCAAGAGACCCAGTACTTC	CASSPRSGRAPYQETQYF
TRBD2	TRBJ2-7	TRBV2	many	TGTGCCAGCAAAGACGGGAGGGCACAGTACTTC	CASKDGRAQYF
TRBD1	TRBJ1-5	TRBV2	many	TGTGCCAGCAGTGAATGGGGGACAGGCAATCAGCCCCAGCATTTT	CASSEWGTGNQPQHF
.	TRBJ2-7	TRBV20-1	many	TGCAGTGCCAGTGCGGGGTTCTCCTACGAGCAGTACTTC	CSASAGFSYEQYF
TRBD2	TRBJ2-2	TRBV7-6	medium-sized	TGTGCCAGCAGCTTCTTTAGCGGGAGAAGTTTAACCGGGGAGCTGTTTTTT	CASSFFSGRSLTGELFF
.	TRBJ1-1	TRBV7-6	medium-sized	TGTGCCAGCACCCTTAGTGCGGTGAACACTGAAGCTTTCTTT	CASTLSAVNTEAFF
.	TRBJ2-7	TRBV4-2	.	TGTGCCAGCAGCCAAGATATCGGTTACGTTAAAGACGAGCAGTACTTC	CASSQDIGYVKDEQYF
.	TRBJ1-1	TRBV2	many	TGTGCCAGCACCAATTCCGTGGGGACTGAAGCTTTCTTT	CASTNSVGTEAFF
.	TRBJ1-5	TRBV20-1	many	TGCAGTGGGAAGGCAGGGGTTAATCAGCCCCAGCATTTT	CSGKAGVNQPQHF
TRBD1	TRBJ1-4	TRBV2	medium-sized	TGTGCCAGCAGCGCGACAGGGGTCGGCGAAAAACTGTTTTTT	CASSATGVGEKLFF
.	TRBJ2-3	TRBV9	many	TGTGCCAGCAGCGTAGACGCCACAGATACGCAGTATTTT	CASSVDATDTQYF
.	TRBJ1-5	TRBV5-5	.	TGTGCCAGCAGTTCCGATACAGGGAATCAGCCCCAGCATTTT	CASSSDTGNQPQHF
TRBD1	TRBJ2-1	TRBV2	many	TGTGCCAGCAGTGAATCCAGGGACAGGGGTTCCAATGAGCAGTTCTTC	CASSESRDRGSNEQFF
.	TRBJ1-2	TRBV12-5	many	TGTGCTAGTGGTTTGGTATATTCGGGGCTCACCTTC	CASGLVYSGLTF
TRBD1	TRBJ1-1	TRBV20-1	medium-sized	TGCAGTGCTCCCGTTACGGGACAGGGAACTGAAGCTTTCTTT	CSAPVTGQGTEAFF